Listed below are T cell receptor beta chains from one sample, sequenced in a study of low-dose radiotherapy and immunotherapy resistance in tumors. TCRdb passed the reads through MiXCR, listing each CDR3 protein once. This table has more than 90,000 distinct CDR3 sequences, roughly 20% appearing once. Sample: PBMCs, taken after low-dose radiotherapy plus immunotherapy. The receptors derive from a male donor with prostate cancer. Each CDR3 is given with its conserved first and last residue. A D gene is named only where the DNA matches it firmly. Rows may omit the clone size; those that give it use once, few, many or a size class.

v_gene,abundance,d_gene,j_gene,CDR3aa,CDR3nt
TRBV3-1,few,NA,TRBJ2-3,CASSQDSTSGDTQYF,TGTGCCAGCAGCCAAGATTCAACCTCTGGGGATACGCAGTATTTT
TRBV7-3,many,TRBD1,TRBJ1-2,CASSNGTVGGYTF,TGTGCCAGCAGCAACGGGACAGTGGGGGGCTACACCTTC
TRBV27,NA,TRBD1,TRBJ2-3,CASSPVFSPGQGIADTQYF,TGTGCCAGCAGTCCCGTTTTTTCTCCGGGACAGGGGATCGCAGATACGCAGTATTTT
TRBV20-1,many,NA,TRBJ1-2,CSASTPSGHTF,TGCAGTGCTAGTACCCCGAGCGGTCACACCTTC
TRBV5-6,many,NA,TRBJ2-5,CASSGGQGVTQYF,TGTGCCAGCAGCGGGGGGCAGGGGGTGACCCAGTACTTC
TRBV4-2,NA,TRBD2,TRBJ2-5,CASSQEPGLADQETQYF,TGTGCCAGCAGCCAAGAGCCGGGACTAGCGGACCAAGAGACCCAGTACTTC
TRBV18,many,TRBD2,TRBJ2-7,CASSGTSATYEQYF,TGTGCCAGCTCCGGGACTAGCGCTACCTACGAGCAGTACTTC
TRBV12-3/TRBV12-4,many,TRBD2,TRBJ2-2,CASSFEVAGDTGELFF,TGTGCCAGCAGTTTTGAAGTAGCGGGGGACACCGGGGAGCTGTTTTTT
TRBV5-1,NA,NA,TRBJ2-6,CASSLTGTSGANVLTF,TGCGCCAGCAGCTTGACAGGGACCTCCGGGGCCAACGTCCTGACTTTC
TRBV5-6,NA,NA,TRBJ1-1,CASSLGRHTEAFF,TGTGCCAGCAGCTTGGGACGGCACACTGAAGCTTTCTTT
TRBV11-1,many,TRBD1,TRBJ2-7,CASSSRLRIRDSGDDEQYF,TGTGCCAGCAGCTCCCGGTTACGTATCAGGGACAGTGGGGACGACGAGCAGTACTTC
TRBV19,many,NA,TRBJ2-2,CASSASYLGELFF,TGTGCCAGTAGTGCCAGTTATCTCGGGGAGCTGTTTTTT
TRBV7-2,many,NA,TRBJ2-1,CASSLDRAQNNEQFF,TGTGCCAGCAGCTTAGACAGGGCGCAGAACAATGAGCAGTTCTTC
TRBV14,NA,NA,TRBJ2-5,CASSQGTPGETQYF,TGTGCCAGCAGCCAAGGGACACCAGGAGAGACCCAGTACTTC
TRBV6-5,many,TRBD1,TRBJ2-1,CASSNTGTGGNEQFF,TGTGCCAGCAGTAACACCGGGACAGGGGGCAATGAGCAGTTCTTC
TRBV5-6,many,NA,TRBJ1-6,CATHLGTYNSPLHF,TGTGCCACCCACCTCGGCACCTATAATTCACCCCTCCACTTT
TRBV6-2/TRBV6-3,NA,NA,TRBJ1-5,CAGNREADQPQHF,TGTGCCGGTAATCGGGAGGCTGATCAGCCCCAGCATTTT
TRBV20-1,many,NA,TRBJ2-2,CSATDSPTGELFF,TGCAGTGCTACGGACTCCCCCACCGGGGAGCTGTTTTTT
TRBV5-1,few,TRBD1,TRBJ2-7,CASKTSGTGPYEQYF,TGCGCCAGTAAAACGTCCGGGACAGGGCCCTACGAGCAGTACTTC
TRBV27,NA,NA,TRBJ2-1,CASRRSGGQNNEQFF,TGTGCCAGCAGGAGATCGGGGGGCCAAAACAATGAGCAGTTCTTC
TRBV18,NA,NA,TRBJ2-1,CASSPSRDNYNEQFF,TGTGCCAGCTCACCGTCCCGGGACAACTACAATGAGCAGTTCTTC
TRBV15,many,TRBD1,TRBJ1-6,CATSTGDYSPLHF,TGTGCCACATCGACAGGGGATTATTCACCCCTCCACTTT
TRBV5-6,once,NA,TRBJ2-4,CASSLRTRLAKNIQYF,TGTGCCAGCAGCCTTCGGACGAGACTAGCCAAAAACATTCAGTACTTC
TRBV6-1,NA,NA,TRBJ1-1,CAINPGTVNTEAFF,TGTGCCATCAACCCCGGGACGGTGAACACTGAAGCTTTCTTT
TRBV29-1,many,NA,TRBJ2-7,CSVEEGPTKQYF,TGCAGCGTTGAAGAGGGACCGACCAAGCAGTACTTC
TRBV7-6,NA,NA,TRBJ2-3,CASSLEGRDTQYF,TGTGCCAGCAGCTTGGAGGGCCGAGATACGCAGTATTTT
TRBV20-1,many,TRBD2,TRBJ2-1,CSAEPPGLAGALSSYNEQFF,TGCAGTGCTGAGCCACCAGGACTAGCGGGGGCCTTGAGCTCCTACAATGAGCAGTTCTTC
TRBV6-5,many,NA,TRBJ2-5,CASSYLGQGRETQYF,TGTGCCAGCAGTTACCTAGGGCAGGGAAGGGAGACCCAGTACTTC